A single sample is the source of the 3 T cell receptor beta chains below, sequenced in a study of cytomegalovirus exposure and HLA in healthy donors. The PCR contained 60 Vbeta and 13 Jbeta primers. Profiled with immunoSEQ multiplex PCR; TCRdb holds only in-frame clones, not every one. The table records about 37,000 clones, around two thirds of them present only once. Sequenced input: PBMCs. The receptors were gathered from a man aged 25-40 years in good health and CMV-seronegative.

The V and J genes are TRBV25-1 and TRBJ2-7; 9 bases agree with TRBD1. The CDR3 has 14 residues. V lost 5 bases, J lost 4 bases, and 6 bases stayed unmatched. Germline CDR1 reads MGHDK; CDR2 reads SYGVNS. The CDR3 region has the DNA TGTGCCAGCAGTCCCGGACAGGGGACATACGAGCAGTACTTC. This sequence encodes CASSPGQGTYEQYF.

This chain joins TRBV19 and TRBJ2-1, with TRBD1 identical over 7 bases. The CDR3 is made up of 15 amino acids. Germline V gene lookup returns CDR1 LNHDA and CDR2 SQIVND (reference sequence). V was pared by 4 bases and J by 4 bases, with 7 bases of the junction left unmatched. The CDR3 reads CASSTRTGYYNEQFF. CDR3 DNA sequence: TGTGCCAGTAGTACCCGGACAGGATATTACAATGAGCAGTTCTTC.

This clone was found once. The identical CDR3 is also encoded by other nucleotide sequences in the sample. J is TRBJ2-5 and V is TRBV6-1; 7 bases agree with TRBD2. Per the germline V gene, CDR1 is MNHNS and CDR2 is SASEGT. The V segment lost 7 bases and the J segment 2 bases; nucleotides outside the gene matches: 10. The CDR3 contains 15 residues. The CDR3 sequence is CASTLGLAVQETQYF. CDR3 bases: TGTGCCAGCACTTTGGGGCTAGCGGTTCAAGAGACCCAGTACTTC.